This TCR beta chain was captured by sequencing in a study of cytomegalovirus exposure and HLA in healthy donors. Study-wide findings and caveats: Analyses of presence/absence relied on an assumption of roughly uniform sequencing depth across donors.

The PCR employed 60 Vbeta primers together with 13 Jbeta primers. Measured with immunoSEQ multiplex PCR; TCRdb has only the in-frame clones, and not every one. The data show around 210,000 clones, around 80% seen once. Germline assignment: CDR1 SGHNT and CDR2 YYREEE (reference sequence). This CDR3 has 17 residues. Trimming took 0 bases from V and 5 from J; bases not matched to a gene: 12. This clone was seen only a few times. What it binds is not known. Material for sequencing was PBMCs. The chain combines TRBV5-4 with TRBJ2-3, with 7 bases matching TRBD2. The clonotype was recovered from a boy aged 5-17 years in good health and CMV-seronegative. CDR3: CASSLDGLGEGQDTQYF. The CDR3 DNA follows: TGTGCCAGCAGCTTGGATGGTTTAGGGGAGGGGCAAGATACGCAGTATTTT.